These T cell receptor beta chains were read from a single sample in a study of blood T cell repertoires in COVID-19. The protocol was immunoSEQ multiplex PCR, while the TCRdb copy is restricted to in-frame clones and leaves out a portion. This sample has under 150,000 clones, with around three quarters found just once. Source material: peripheral blood. The receptors were sampled from a woman of 80 years or more with acute or convalescent COVID-19. Both conserved end residues are part of each CDR3. Each record gives: D gene, V gene, clone size, J gene, CDR3 protein, CDR3 DNA. D genes are given only for firm matches. Clone size, where shown, is once, few, many, or a class for clones that have expanded.

D: NA
V: TRBV6-6
size: NA
J: TRBJ1-4
CDR3: CASIAGRRNEKLFF
DNA: TGTGCCAGCATCGCGGGAAGGCGGAATGAAAAACTGTTTTTT

D: NA
V: TRBV2
size: few
J: TRBJ1-1
CDR3: CASIPGQFTEAFF
DNA: TGTGCCAGCATCCCAGGACAGTTCACTGAAGCTTTCTTT

D: NA
V: TRBV2
size: NA
J: TRBJ1-5
CDR3: CASSVKGLFSNQPQHF
DNA: TGTGCCAGCAGCGTGAAGGGACTCTTTAGCAATCAGCCCCAGCATTTT

D: TRBD1
V: TRBV11-2
size: NA
J: TRBJ1-2
CDR3: CASSLDIGTGTHGYTF
DNA: TGTGCCAGCAGCTTAGACATTGGGACAGGGACTCATGGCTACACCTTC

D: TRBD1
V: TRBV19
size: NA
J: TRBJ2-2
CDR3: CASRISGTANTGELFF
DNA: TGTGCCAGTAGAATATCTGGGACAGCGAACACCGGGGAGCTGTTTTTT

D: NA
V: TRBV28
size: NA
J: TRBJ1-2
CDR3: CASREVNYGYTF
DNA: TGTGCCAGCAGGGAGGTTAACTATGGCTACACCTTC

D: TRBD1
V: TRBV5-6
size: NA
J: TRBJ1-1
CDR3: CASRTNNRGGTEAFF
DNA: TGTGCCAGCAGGACAAACAACAGGGGTGGAACTGAAGCTTTCTTT

D: NA
V: TRBV7-2
size: once
J: TRBJ1-2
CDR3: CASSSLLGGGYTF
DNA: TGTGCCAGCAGCTCCCTCCTGGGGGGTGGCTACACCTTC

D: NA
V: TRBV10-3
size: NA
J: TRBJ1-5
CDR3: CAIGSGGQPQHF
DNA: TGTGCCATCGGTTCTGGCGGGCAGCCCCAGCATTTT

D: NA
V: TRBV7-8
size: NA
J: TRBJ1-5
CDR3: CASSLIGAPGNQPQHF
DNA: TGTGCCAGCAGCTTAATAGGGGCCCCGGGCAATCAGCCCCAGCATTTT

D: TRBD1
V: TRBV4-1
size: NA
J: TRBJ2-5
CDR3: CASSHVDRAYQETQYF
DNA: TGCGCCAGCAGCCACGTGGACAGGGCCTACCAAGAGACCCAGTACTTC

D: NA
V: TRBV6-5
size: few
J: TRBJ1-1
CDR3: CASSYSARANTEAFF
DNA: TGTGCCAGCAGTTACTCTGCCAGGGCTAACACTGAAGCTTTCTTT

D: TRBD2
V: TRBV6-1
size: NA
J: TRBJ2-1
CDR3: CASSGHPGLAGGSIEQFF
DNA: TGTGCCAGCAGTGGACACCCAGGACTAGCGGGAGGGTCTATTGAGCAGTTCTTC

D: NA
V: TRBV5-1
size: NA
J: TRBJ1-2
CDR3: CASSFSSNYGYTF
DNA: TGCGCCAGCAGCTTCAGTTCTAACTATGGCTACACCTTC

D: TRBD1
V: TRBV7-2
size: NA
J: TRBJ2-7
CDR3: CASSRDRIYEQYF
DNA: TGTGCCAGCAGCCGGGACAGGATTTACGAGCAGTACTTC

D: NA
V: TRBV2
size: NA
J: TRBJ1-1
CDR3: CASSPRGGAGEAFF
DNA: TGTGCCAGCAGCCCAAGGGGGGGGGCGGGAGAAGCTTTCTTT

D: NA
V: TRBV25-1
size: NA
J: TRBJ2-1
CDR3: CASSEASRPYNEQFF
DNA: TGTGCCAGCAGTGAAGCTAGCCGGCCCTACAATGAGCAGTTCTTC

D: NA
V: TRBV30
size: NA
J: TRBJ2-7
CDR3: CAWCAKGTYEQYF
DNA: TGTGCCTGGTGCGCGAAGGGGACCTACGAGCAGTACTTC

D: TRBD1
V: TRBV19
size: NA
J: TRBJ2-7
CDR3: CASSQRQGSYEQYF
DNA: TGTGCCAGTAGCCAACGACAGGGGTCCTACGAGCAGTACTTC

D: TRBD2
V: TRBV6-5
size: NA
J: TRBJ2-7
CDR3: CASRMGTSGRYEQYF
DNA: TGTGCCAGCAGGATGGGGACTAGCGGACGCTACGAGCAGTACTTC

D: NA
V: TRBV6-1
size: few
J: TRBJ1-1
CDR3: CASSEASAQPVNTEAFF
DNA: TGTGCCAGCAGTGAAGCGTCTGCACAGCCCGTGAACACTGAAGCTTTCTTT

D: TRBD1
V: TRBV4-1
size: NA
J: TRBJ1-2
CDR3: CASSLSPGQPNYGYTF
DNA: TGCGCCAGCAGCCTTTCTCCGGGACAGCCTAACTATGGCTACACCTTC

D: TRBD2
V: TRBV11-2
size: NA
J: TRBJ2-3
CDR3: CASSYAKTSGYTDTQYF
DNA: TGTGCCAGCAGCTATGCCAAGACTAGCGGCTACACAGATACGCAGTATTTT

D: TRBD2
V: TRBV7-2
size: NA
J: TRBJ2-7
CDR3: CASGGLAALGEQYF
DNA: TGTGCCAGCGGAGGACTAGCGGCCCTAGGGGAGCAGTACTTC

D: TRBD1
V: TRBV2
size: once
J: TRBJ1-3
CDR3: CASSELQGATNTIYF
DNA: TGTGCCAGCAGTGAATTACAGGGGGCTACAAACACCATATATTTT

D: TRBD2
V: TRBV19
size: NA
J: TRBJ2-7
CDR3: CASSTLAGSYEQYF
DNA: TGTGCCAGTAGCACCCTAGCGGGCTCCTACGAGCAGTACTTC

D: TRBD1
V: TRBV10-3
size: NA
J: TRBJ1-4
CDR3: CAISESTGNNEKLFF
DNA: TGTGCCATCAGTGAGTCGACAGGGAATAATGAAAAACTGTTTTTT

D: TRBD2
V: TRBV27
size: NA
J: TRBJ2-7
CDR3: CASSLFAGLAGGQYEQYF
DNA: TGTGCCAGCAGTTTATTCGCCGGGCTAGCGGGAGGCCAGTACGAGCAGTACTTC

D: TRBD1
V: TRBV18
size: NA
J: TRBJ1-1
CDR3: CASSLRQGADTEAFF
DNA: TGTGCCAGCTCCCTTAGACAGGGGGCGGACACTGAAGCTTTCTTT

D: TRBD1
V: TRBV5-1
size: few
J: TRBJ2-7
CDR3: CASSPQGQGLSYEQYF
DNA: TGCGCCAGCTCCCCCCAGGGACAGGGCCTTTCCTACGAGCAGTACTTC

D: TRBD1
V: TRBV5-4
size: NA
J: TRBJ1-1
CDR3: CASSHGTVPNTEAFF
DNA: TGTGCCAGCAGCCACGGGACAGTTCCGAACACTGAAGCTTTCTTT

D: NA
V: TRBV5-4
size: few
J: TRBJ2-5
CDR3: CASSSRQTEETQYF
DNA: TGTGCCAGCAGCTCAAGACAGACGGAAGAGACCCAGTACTTC

D: NA
V: TRBV6-4
size: NA
J: TRBJ1-4
CDR3: CATPPPGTYATNEKLFF
DNA: TGTGCCACCCCCCCACCCGGGACTTATGCAACTAATGAAAAACTGTTTTTT

D: TRBD2
V: TRBV24-1
size: NA
J: TRBJ2-4
CDR3: CATSETTSGRDIQYF
DNA: TGTGCCACCAGTGAAACGACTAGCGGGAGGGACATTCAGTACTTC

D: TRBD1
V: TRBV7-2
size: NA
J: TRBJ1-5
CDR3: CASSPQGVQNQPQHF
DNA: TGTGCCAGCAGCCCTCAGGGGGTACAAAATCAGCCCCAGCATTTT

D: NA
V: TRBV7-9
size: NA
J: TRBJ2-7
CDR3: CASSPRTESYEQYF
DNA: TGTGCCAGCAGCCCCCGGACAGAGTCCTACGAGCAGTACTTC

D: NA
V: TRBV7-8
size: NA
J: TRBJ1-2
CDR3: CASSDQNYYGYTF
DNA: TGTGCCAGCAGCGATCAGAATTACTATGGCTACACCTTC

D: NA
V: TRBV19
size: NA
J: TRBJ1-3
CDR3: CASSPSGFYSGNTIYF
DNA: TGTGCCAGTAGTCCAAGCGGGTTTTACTCTGGAAACACCATATATTTT

D: TRBD1
V: TRBV27
size: NA
J: TRBJ2-7
CDR3: CASSPWGQISYEQYF
DNA: TGTGCCAGCAGTCCCTGGGGACAGATCTCCTACGAGCAGTACTTC

D: TRBD1
V: TRBV7-2
size: NA
J: TRBJ1-1
CDR3: CAGKDRANTEAFF
DNA: TGTGCCGGGAAGGACAGGGCGAACACTGAAGCTTTCTTT

D: NA
V: TRBV5-1
size: few
J: TRBJ2-5
CDR3: CASSLDGQYQETQYF
DNA: TGCGCCAGCAGCTTGGATGGACAGTACCAAGAGACCCAGTACTTC

D: TRBD1
V: TRBV6-1
size: NA
J: TRBJ1-2
CDR3: CASSERGTGGGFGYTF
DNA: TGTGCCAGCAGTGAAAGGGGGACAGGGGGCGGATTTGGCTACACCTTC

D: NA
V: TRBV28
size: NA
J: TRBJ2-1
CDR3: CASRGGQFSYNEQFF
DNA: TGTGCCAGCAGGGGGGGACAGTTCTCCTACAATGAGCAGTTCTTC

D: TRBD2
V: TRBV2
size: NA
J: TRBJ2-7
CDR3: CASSESAAGAYEQYF
DNA: TGTGCCAGCAGTGAATCAGCGGCGGGAGCCTACGAGCAGTACTTC

D: TRBD2
V: TRBV7-9
size: few
J: TRBJ2-1
CDR3: CASSLSGSGNEQFF
DNA: TGTGCCAGCAGCCTCAGCGGGAGTGGGAATGAGCAGTTCTTC

D: NA
V: TRBV15
size: NA
J: TRBJ2-7
CDR3: CATSRDKAGAYEQYF
DNA: TGTGCCACCAGCAGAGATAAGGCCGGAGCCTACGAGCAGTACTTC